This T cell receptor beta chain was retrieved from a study of early stage breast cancer tumors. Study in general: Among some twelve ER+/PR+/HER2- tumors, eight were ductal, four lobular. Study observations and caveats: Chain pairing and CD4, CD8 or FOXP3 expression were not captured.

This CDR3 has 13 amino acids. Deletions cut 1 base from V and 5 bases from J, with 9 bases between. Germline CDR1 is GTSNPN and CDR2 is SVGIG (reference sequence). Clones were sequenced by immunoSEQ multiplex PCR, and TCRdb holds only the in-frame ones, with some missing. The sample lists just over 70,000 clones; roughly three quarters were seen once. In its sample, this clone was seen a few times. What it recognizes is unknown. The TCR was taken from a person between 55 and 70 years old with breast cancer. The sample comprised blood. V and J are TRBV30 and TRBJ1-5, with D uncertain. CDR3 loop: CAWSEDRYQPQHF. DNA for the CDR3: TGTGCCTGGAGTGAGGATAGGTATCAGCCCCAGCATTTT.